These 4 T cell receptor beta chains share one sample of origin, sequenced in a study of blood T cell repertoires in COVID-19. Produced via immunoSEQ multiplex PCR; TCRdb's table is partial and in-frame only. This sample carries about 60,000 clones, less than 90% of them seen once, and the ten largest clones take around 15%. The sample comprised peripheral blood. The receptors were gathered from a man aged 55 to 70 with COVID-19, enrolled during active disease.

The count of this clone is one. This sequence joins TRBV21-1 and TRBJ1-6. TRBV21-1 represents a pseudogene. There are 15 residues in the CDR3. The CDR3 is CASSQKRGGDSPLHF. The CDR3 nucleotides read TGTGCCAGCAGCCAAAAGAGGGGGGGGGATTCACCCCTCCACTTT.

V usage is TRBV28 and J usage is TRBJ1-5; the match to TRBD1 covers 7 bases. Germline-derived CDR1 and CDR2 are MDHEN and SYDVKM. The J segment lost 7 bases and the V segment lost 2 bases, leaving 8 bases of the junction unmatched. The CDR3 covers 15 residues. CDR3 protein: CASSLVNRGGQPQHF. Written as DNA, the CDR3 is TGTGCCAGCAGTTTAGTGAACAGGGGAGGACAGCCCCAGCATTTT.

The gene calls are TRBV28 and TRBJ1-5; perhaps TRBD1 as D (6 bases). The CDR3 is 16 residues long. The V gene lost 6 bases and the J gene lost 1 base, with 16 bases spanning the gap. Germline assignment: CDR1 MDHEN and CDR2 SYDVKM. Here the CDR3 DNA reads TGTGCCAGCAGACTCAGCGAGGGGACAAGCAATCAGCCCCAGCATTTT. Encoded protein: CASRLSEGTSNQPQHF.

J is TRBJ2-2 and V is TRBV11-2; perhaps TRBD1 as D (6 bases). V dropped 5 bases and J dropped 3 bases, with 13 bases sitting between them. In germline, CDR1 is SGHAT, CDR2 FQNNGV. The CDR3 runs to 15 residues. CDR3 sequence: CASSRTGRDTGELFF. In nucleotides, the CDR3 is TGTGCCAGCAGCAGAACAGGGAGAGACACCGGGGAGCTGTTTTTT.